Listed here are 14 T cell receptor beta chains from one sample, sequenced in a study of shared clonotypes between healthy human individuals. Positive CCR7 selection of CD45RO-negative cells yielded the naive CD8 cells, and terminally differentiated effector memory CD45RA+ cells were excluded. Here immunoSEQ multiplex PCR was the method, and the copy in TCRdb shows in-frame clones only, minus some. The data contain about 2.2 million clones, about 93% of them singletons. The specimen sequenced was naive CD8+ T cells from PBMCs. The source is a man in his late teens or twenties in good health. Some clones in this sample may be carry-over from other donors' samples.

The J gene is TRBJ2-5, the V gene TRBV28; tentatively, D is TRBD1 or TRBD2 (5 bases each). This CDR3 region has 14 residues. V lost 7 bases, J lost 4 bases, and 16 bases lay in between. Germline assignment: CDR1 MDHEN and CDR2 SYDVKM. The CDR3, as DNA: TGTGCCAGCACTCTAATAGTCGGGACAGAGACCCAGTACTTC. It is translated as CASTLIVGTETQYF.

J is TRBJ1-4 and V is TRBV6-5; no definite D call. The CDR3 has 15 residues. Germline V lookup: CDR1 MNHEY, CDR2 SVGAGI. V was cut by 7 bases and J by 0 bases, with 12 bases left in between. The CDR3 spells CASTDNGATNEKLFF. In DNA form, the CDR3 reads TGTGCCAGCACCGACAACGGTGCAACTAATGAAAAACTGTTTTTT.

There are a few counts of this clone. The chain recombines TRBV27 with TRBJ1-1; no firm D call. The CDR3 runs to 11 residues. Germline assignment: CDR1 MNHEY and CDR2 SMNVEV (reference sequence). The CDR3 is CVVAGNTEAFF. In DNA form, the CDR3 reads TGTGTCGTAGCCGGGAACACTGAAGCTTTCTTT.

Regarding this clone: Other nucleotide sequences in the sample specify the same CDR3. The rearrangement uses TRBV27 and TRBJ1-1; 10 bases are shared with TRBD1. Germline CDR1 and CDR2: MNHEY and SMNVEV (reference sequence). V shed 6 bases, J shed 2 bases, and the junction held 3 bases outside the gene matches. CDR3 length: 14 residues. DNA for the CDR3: TGTGCCAGCAGCAGACAGGGGGCTAACACTGAAGCTTTCTTT. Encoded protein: CASSRQGANTEAFF.

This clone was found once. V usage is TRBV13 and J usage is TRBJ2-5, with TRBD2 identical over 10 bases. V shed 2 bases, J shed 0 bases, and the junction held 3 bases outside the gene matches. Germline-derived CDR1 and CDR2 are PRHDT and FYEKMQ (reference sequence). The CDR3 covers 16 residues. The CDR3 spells CASSLRLAGDQETQYF. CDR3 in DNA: TGTGCCAGCAGCTTACGGCTAGCGGGAGACCAAGAGACCCAGTACTTC.

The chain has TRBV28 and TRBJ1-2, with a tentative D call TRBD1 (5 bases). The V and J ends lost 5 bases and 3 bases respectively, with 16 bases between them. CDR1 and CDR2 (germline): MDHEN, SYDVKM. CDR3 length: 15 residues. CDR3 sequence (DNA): TGTGCCAGCAGTGCCCGGCGGGGCTCGGACTATGGCTACACCTTC. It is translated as CASSARRGSDYGYTF.

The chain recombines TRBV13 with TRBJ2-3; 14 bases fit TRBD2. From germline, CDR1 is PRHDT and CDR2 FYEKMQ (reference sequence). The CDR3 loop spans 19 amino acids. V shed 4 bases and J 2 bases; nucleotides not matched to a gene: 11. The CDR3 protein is CASSSTSGRAGGITDTQYF. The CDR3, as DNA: TGTGCCAGCAGCTCGACTAGCGGGAGGGCCGGGGGGATCACAGATACGCAGTATTTT.

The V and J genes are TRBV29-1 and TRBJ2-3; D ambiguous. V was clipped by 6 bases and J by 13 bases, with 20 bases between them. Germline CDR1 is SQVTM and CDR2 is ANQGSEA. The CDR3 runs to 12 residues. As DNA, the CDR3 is TGCAGCGTCGAGATAGACCCCATGGTTAAGTATTTT. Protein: CSVEIDPMVKYF.

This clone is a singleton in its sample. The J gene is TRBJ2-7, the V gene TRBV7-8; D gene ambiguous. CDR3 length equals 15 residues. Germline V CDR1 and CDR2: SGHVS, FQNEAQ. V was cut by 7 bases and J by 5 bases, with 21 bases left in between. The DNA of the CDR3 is TGTGCCAGCAACGAGAATCCTTCGGTGGTCGACGAGCAGTACTTC. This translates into CASNENPSVVDEQYF.

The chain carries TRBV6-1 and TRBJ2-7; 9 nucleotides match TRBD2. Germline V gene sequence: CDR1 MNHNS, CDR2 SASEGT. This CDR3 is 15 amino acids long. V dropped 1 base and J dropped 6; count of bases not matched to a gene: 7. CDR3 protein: CASSEGVAGDSEQYF. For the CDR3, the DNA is TGTGCCAGCAGTGAAGGTGTAGCGGGAGATTCCGAGCAGTACTTC.

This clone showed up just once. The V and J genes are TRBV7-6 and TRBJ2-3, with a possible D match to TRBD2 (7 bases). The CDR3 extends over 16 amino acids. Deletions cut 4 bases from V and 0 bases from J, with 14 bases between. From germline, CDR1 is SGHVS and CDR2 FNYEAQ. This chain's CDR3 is CASSSLGRGSTDTQYF. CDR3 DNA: TGTGCCAGCAGCTCCCTGGGGAGGGGGAGCACAGATACGCAGTATTTT.

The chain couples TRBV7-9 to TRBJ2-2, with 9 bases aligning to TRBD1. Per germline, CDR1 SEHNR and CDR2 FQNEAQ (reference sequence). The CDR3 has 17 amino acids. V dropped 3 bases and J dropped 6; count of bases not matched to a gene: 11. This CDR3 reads CASSFSGTGSGAGELFF. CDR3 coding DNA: TGTGCCAGCAGCTTCTCTGGGACAGGGAGTGGGGCCGGGGAGCTGTTTTTT.

The CDR3 bases are TGTGCCAGCACCCAAAACAGGGACAAAAACATTCAGTACTTC. It specifies CASTQNRDKNIQYF. The chain uses TRBV7-9 and TRBJ2-4; weak D call: TRBD1 (6 bases). Trimming took off 7 bases at V and 3 bases at J, with 13 bases between the two ends. The length of the CDR3 is 14 residues. Germline CDR1 and CDR2: SEHNR and FQNEAQ (reference sequence).

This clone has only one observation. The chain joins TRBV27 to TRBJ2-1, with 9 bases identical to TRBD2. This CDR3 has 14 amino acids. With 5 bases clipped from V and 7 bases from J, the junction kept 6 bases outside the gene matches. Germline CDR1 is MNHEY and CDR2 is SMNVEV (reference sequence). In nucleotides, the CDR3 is TGTGCCAGCAGTCCACAAGGACTAGCGAATGAGCAGTTCTTC. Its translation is CASSPQGLANEQFF.